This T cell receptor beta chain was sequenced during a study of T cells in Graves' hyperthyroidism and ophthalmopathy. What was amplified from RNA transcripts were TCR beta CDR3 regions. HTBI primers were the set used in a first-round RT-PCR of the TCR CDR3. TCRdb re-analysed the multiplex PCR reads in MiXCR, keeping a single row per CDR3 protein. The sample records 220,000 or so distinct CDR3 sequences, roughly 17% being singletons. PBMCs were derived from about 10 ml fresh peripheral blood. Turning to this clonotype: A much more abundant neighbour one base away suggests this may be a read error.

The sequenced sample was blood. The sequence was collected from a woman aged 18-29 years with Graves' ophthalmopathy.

CDR3 bases: TGTGCCAGCGGCCAAAAGGACAAGACCTACGAGCAGTACTTC. It translates to CASGQKDKTYEQYF. This rearrangement joins TRBV4-2 to TRBJ2-7, with a tentative D call TRBD1 (5 bases). This CDR3 spans 14 amino acids. From germline, CDR1 is LGHNA and CDR2 YNFKEQ.